This TCR beta chain was captured in a study of OX40 agonist ivuxolimab in advanced cancers. Regarding the complete study: Ivuxolimab, which targeted the costimulatory receptor OX40 (CD134), was an agonistic, fully human IgG2 monoclonal antibody. Intravenous ivuxolimab was administered to patients every 2 weeks at six dose levels: 0.01, 0.1, 0.3, 1.5, 3 and 10 mg/kg. Of the approximately 50 dose-escalation patients, hepatocellular carcinoma was present in about 20, melanoma in approximately 15, renal cell carcinoma in 9 and head and neck cancer in 9. In the dose-escalation cohort, roughly four fifths of patients were male, and the mean age was around 60 years, with a range of roughly 20 to 80. Patients were allowed to have had prior anti-PD-1, anti-PD-L1 or anti-CTLA-4 therapy, and approximately 43% of the dose-escalation patients had previously received checkpoint inhibitors. Partial responses occurred in three dose-escalation patients: two with cutaneous melanoma and one with hepatocellular carcinoma. The purpose of peripheral TCRbeta sequencing was to test whether ivuxolimab changed TCR sequence diversity and led to clonal T-cell expansion. The paper describes the monotherapy dose-escalation part (N ≈ 51 patients) of the phase I trial of ivuxolimab. Here is what the overall study found, with its caveats: Low levels of normalized T-cell clonal expansion were also seen in some nonresponding patients. Antigen specificity was not determined for the clonally expanded peripheral T cells. Clonal expansion of both CD4+ and CD8+ blood T cells was observed from baseline to week 6 at doses 0.1 to 3.0 mg/kg. Partial responders in the 0.1-3.0 mg/kg groups had among the lowest normalized peripheral clonal expansion, especially among CD8+ T cells. After ivuxolimab, more expanded clones were found on average in CD8+ T cells than in CD4+ T cells.

The CDR3 sequence holds 13 residues, the cysteine and phenylalanine included. Of all the DNA, just the CDR3 is kept, 39 bases in frame from base 1. Between the V and J ends, shortened by 6 bases and 3 bases respectively, the junction contains 12 bases. CDR1 and CDR2 (SNHLY, FYNNEI) derive from the germline V gene. About this clone itself: It has no known antigen specificity. Base quality data are lacking; no much larger clone is found one base away.

To sequence the TCRbeta CDR3 region, genomic DNA was isolated from the sorted cells. TCRbeta CDR3 regions were sequenced using the immunoSEQ Assay. As stored in TCRdb, this immuneACCESS dataset retains in-frame rearrangements with V and J assigned. A fraction of the clones does not appear; measured against another copy, unresolved V genes explain less than half of the discrepancy, and the remainder lacks a known reason. The sample table records approximately 25,000 clones; 81% of these occur just once. The ten largest make up around 32% of the sample. The trial excluded patients who had a history of autoimmune disease or were on systemic immunosuppression. Peripheral blood for TCR sequencing was collected from all dose cohorts at baseline, on cycle 4 day 1, and on cycle 7 day 1. The samples were taken from a phase I, first-in-human, multicenter, open-label dose-escalation trial of ivuxolimab. The trial enrolled adults with locally advanced or metastatic head and neck squamous cell, hepatocellular, melanoma or renal cell carcinoma. Before TCR sequencing, CD4+ T cells and CD8+ T cells from peripheral blood were sorted into separate populations.

This receptor was obtained from an adult with an advanced solid tumor such as melanoma, head and neck, liver or kidney cancer. The input for sequencing was CD4+ or CD8+ T cells sorted from blood, taken in a trial of the OX40 agonist ivuxolimab. The sequence joins TRBV2 to TRBJ2-7, with TRBD1 perhaps the D gene, on 6 matching bases. The nucleotide sequence is TGTGCCAGCAGCCGGGACACCTACTACGAGCAGTACTTC. It encodes CASSRDTYYEQYF.